This TCR beta chain was recorded in a study of T cell responses to AZD1222 COVID-19 vaccine (dated by TCRdb to the early 2020s). Regarding the research as a whole: Because spike-specific TCR depth and breadth did not differ between the two schedules, AZD1222 recipients who got a second dose at roughly 4 weeks were pooled with those who got a second dose at roughly 12 weeks. A total of more than 230 trial participants underwent TCR sequencing, of whom nearly 210 had received two doses of AZD1222 and some 25 had received two doses of the MenACWY control vaccine. Enrollment into the trials was organized by age into subgroups of 18-55, 56-69 and 70-plus years, and those subgroups contained roughly 150, 30 and 60 TCR-sequenced participants, respectively.

The full study reports these points: After two AZD1222 doses, spike-specific TCR breadth and depth were significantly higher than at day 0 and than in MenACWY recipients. Reportedly, close to half of the unique spike-specific TCRs recognized epitopes lying outside the regions that are mutated in the B.1.351 and B.1.1.7 variants. No day 14 peak-response samples were available, so repertoires were characterized only after the peak T cell response. The vaccine-associated CD4 TCRs covered the entire spike protein, and the dominant responses fell in regions 160-218 and 743-854. Conclusions about previously exposed vaccinees were limited because only six or seven AZD1222 recipients were SARS-CoV-2 seropositive at baseline. Participants were mostly white British and included more females than males, and it was suggested by the authors that clonal diversity may have been underestimated. The 56-69-year group was small, and its depth increase did not reach significance, likely because of low power.

The CDR3 spans 14 residues, from the cysteine through the phenylalanine. Just CDR3 DNA is preserved here, 42 bases in frame from base 1. Germline trimming amounts to 11 bases on V and 6 bases on J, with 14 as the count of junction bases outside the gene matches. CDR1 and CDR2 were assigned from the germline V gene (reference sequence) as LNHNV and YYDKDF. The time point label, as the study defines it: baseline before first vaccination. Samples from vaccinated people were obtained from the UK trials COV001 and COV002, which included a single-blind randomized controlled phase 2/3 trial of AZD1222 (ChAdOx1 nCoV-19) in healthy adults. For TCRbeta chain sequencing, PBMC samples were collected from trial participants at day 0 and at day 28 after the second dose. Comments on this clone: Its antigen is unknown. No clone much larger than this one lies a single base away; base qualities are absent.

The CDR3 regions of human TCRbeta chains were analyzed by immunosequencing. As for the original processing: TCRs in the repertoires were compared against a reference library of SARS-CoV-2-specific TCRs that had been generated with the MIRA antigen-specificity platform. Breadth meant the fraction of unique TCRs that were SARS-CoV-2-associated, whereas depth meant the fraction of total T cells that were SARS-CoV-2-associated. Using the MIRA data, each spike-specific TCR was mapped to the spike region that the TCR reacts to and placed in a CD4 or CD8 class. Log10-transformed breadth and depth values were compared by one-way ANOVA with Sidak's multiple comparisons tests. TCRdb mirrors the immuneACCESS table, restricted to in-frame sequences. Some clones are absent from its copies; in checked studies, under half trace to an unresolved V gene, and the reason for the others is unknown. V and J calls plus clone size are reproduced from that table; the DNA served to infer D and trimming. This sample holds about 83,000 clones; about 83% were observed only once. 8.5% to 10% of the sample rests with the top ten.

Specimen: peripheral blood, collected on day 0 of AZD1222 vaccination. This clonotype originated in an adult in good health. The sequence links TRBV15 to TRBJ1-1, and TRBD1 matches 8 of the central bases. The nucleotide sequence is given as TGTGCCGTTCAGATCGGGACAGGAGTCCCTGAAGCTTTCTTT. This is translated as CAVQIGTGVPEAFF.